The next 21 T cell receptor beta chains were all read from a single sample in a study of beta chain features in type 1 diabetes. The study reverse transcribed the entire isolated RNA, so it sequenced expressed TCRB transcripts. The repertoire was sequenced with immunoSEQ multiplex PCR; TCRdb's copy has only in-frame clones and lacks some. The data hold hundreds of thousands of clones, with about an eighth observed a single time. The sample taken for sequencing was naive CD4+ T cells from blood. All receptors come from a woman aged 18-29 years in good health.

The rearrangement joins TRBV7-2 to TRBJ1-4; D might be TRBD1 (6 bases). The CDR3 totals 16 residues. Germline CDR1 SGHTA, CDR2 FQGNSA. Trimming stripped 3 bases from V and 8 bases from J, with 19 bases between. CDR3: CASSFEVTGIGEKLFF. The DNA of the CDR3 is TGTGCCAGCAGCTTCGAGGTGACAGGCATAGGCGAAAAACTGTTTTTT.

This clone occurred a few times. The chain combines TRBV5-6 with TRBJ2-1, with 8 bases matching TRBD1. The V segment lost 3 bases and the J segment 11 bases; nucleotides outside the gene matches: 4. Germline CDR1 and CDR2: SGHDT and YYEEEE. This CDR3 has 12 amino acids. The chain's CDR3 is CASSWGQVQQFF. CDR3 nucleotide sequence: TGTGCCAGCAGCTGGGGACAGGTCCAGCAGTTCTTC.

The CDR3: CASSQGITGTGGYEQYF. The CDR3 DNA reads TGCGCCAGCAGCCAAGGGATCACCGGGACAGGGGGCTACGAGCAGTACTTC. This chain connects TRBV4-3 to TRBJ2-7, with 11 positions matching TRBD1. This CDR3 spans 17 amino acids. Germline assignment: CDR1 LGHNA and CDR2 YSLEER. J was trimmed by 3 bases and V by 1 base; bases with no gene match: 8.

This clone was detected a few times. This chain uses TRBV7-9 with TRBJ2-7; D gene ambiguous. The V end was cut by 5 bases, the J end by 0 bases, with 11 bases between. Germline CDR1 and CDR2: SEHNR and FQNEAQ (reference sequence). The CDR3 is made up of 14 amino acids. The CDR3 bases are TGTGCCAGCAGCCCAGCCCTAAGCTCCTACGAGCAGTACGTC. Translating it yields CASSPALSSYEQYV.

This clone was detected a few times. CDR3 sequence: CASSRNLAVYEQYF. The CDR3 DNA follows: TGTGCCAGCAGCCGAAATCTAGCGGTCTACGAGCAGTACTTC. The V call is TRBV7-9, the J call TRBJ2-7; 7 nucleotides align to TRBD2. The CDR3 sequence is 14 residues long. V lost 5 bases and J lost 3; bases outside the gene matches: 7. In germline, CDR1 is SEHNR, CDR2 FQNEAQ (reference sequence). The full variable domain, its missing parts supplied by reference TRBV7-9 and TRBJ2-7, is DTGVSQNPRHKITKRGQNVTFRCDPISEHNRLYWYRQTLGQGPEFLTYFQNEAQLEKSRLLSDRFSAERPKGSFSTLEIQRTEQGDSAMYLCASSRNLAVYEQYFGPGTRLTVT.

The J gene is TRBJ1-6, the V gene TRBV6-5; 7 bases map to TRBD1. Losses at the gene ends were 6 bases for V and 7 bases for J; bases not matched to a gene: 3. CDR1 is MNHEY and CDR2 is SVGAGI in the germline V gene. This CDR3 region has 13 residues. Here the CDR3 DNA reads TGTGCCAGCAGCCGGGACAGAAATTCACCCCTCCACTTT. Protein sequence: CASSRDRNSPLHF.

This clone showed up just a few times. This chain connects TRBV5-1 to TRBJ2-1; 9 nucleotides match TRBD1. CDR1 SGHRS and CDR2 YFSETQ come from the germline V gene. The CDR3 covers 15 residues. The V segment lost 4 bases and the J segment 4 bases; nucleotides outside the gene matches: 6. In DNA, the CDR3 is TGCGCCAGCAGCCTGGGACAGGGACGTTACAATGAGCAGTTCTTC. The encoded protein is CASSLGQGRYNEQFF.

The CDR3: CASSPRPLGEQYV. The CDR3 nucleotides are TGTGCCAGCTCACCAAGGCCACTCGGCGAGCAGTACGTC. J is TRBJ2-7 and V is TRBV18; D is unresolved. The CDR3 has 13 amino acids. V was clipped by 2 bases and J by 6 bases, with 11 bases between them. Germline-derived CDR1 and CDR2 are KGHSH and LQKENI.

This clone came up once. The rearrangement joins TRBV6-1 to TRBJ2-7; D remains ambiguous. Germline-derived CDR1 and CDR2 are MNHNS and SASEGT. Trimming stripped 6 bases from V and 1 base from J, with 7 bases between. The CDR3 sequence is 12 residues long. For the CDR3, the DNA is TGTGCCAGCAGGTGGGAATCCTACGAGCAGTACGTC. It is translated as CASRWESYEQYV.

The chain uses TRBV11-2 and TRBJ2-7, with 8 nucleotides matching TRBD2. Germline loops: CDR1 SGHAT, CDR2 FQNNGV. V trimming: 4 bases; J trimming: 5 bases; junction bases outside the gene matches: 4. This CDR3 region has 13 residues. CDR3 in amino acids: CASSSLAGNEQYF. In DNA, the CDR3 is TGTGCCAGCAGCTCTCTAGCGGGTAACGAGCAGTACTTC.

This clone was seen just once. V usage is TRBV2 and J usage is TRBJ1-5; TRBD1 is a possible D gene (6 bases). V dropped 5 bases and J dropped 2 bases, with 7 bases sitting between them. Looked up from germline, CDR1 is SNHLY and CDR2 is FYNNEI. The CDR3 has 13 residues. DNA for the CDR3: TGTGCCAGCAGTAACAGGGGCAATCAGCCCCAGCATTTT. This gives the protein CASSNRGNQPQHF. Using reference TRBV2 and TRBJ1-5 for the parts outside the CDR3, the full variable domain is EPEVTQTPSHQVTQMGQEVILRCVPISNHLYFYWYRQILGQKVEFLVSFYNNEISEKSEIFDDQFSVERPDGSNFTLKIRSTKLEDSAMYFCASSNRGNQPQHFGDGTRLSIL.

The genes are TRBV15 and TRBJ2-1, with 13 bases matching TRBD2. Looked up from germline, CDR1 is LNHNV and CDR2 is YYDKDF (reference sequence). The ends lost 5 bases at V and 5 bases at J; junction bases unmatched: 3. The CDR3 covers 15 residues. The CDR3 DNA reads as TGTGCCACCAGCGCCGGGACTAGCGGGAACAATGAGCAGTTCTTC. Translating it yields CATSAGTSGNNEQFF.

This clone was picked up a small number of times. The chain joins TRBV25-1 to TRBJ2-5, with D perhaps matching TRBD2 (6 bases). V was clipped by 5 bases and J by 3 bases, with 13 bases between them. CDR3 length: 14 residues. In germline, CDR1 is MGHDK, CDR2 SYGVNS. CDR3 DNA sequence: TGTGCCAGCAGTTATTGGAGGGGTGAAGAGACCCAGTACTTC. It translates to CASSYWRGEETQYF.

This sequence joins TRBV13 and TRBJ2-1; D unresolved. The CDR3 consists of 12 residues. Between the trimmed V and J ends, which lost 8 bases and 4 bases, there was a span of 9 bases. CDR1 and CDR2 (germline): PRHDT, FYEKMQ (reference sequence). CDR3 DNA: TGTGCCAGCGGGCGGCATTACAATGAGCAGTTCTTC. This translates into CASGRHYNEQFF.

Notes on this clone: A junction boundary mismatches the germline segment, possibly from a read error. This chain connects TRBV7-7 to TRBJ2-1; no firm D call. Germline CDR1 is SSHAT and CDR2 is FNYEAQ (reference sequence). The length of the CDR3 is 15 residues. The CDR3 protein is CASSLTSVPNNEQFF. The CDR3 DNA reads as TGTGCTAGCAGCTTAACGAGCGTTCCCAACAATGAGCAGTTCTTC.

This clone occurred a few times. The CDR3 DNA reads as TGTGCCAGCAGGTTTAGCAGTACAGGGCCCAACGAGCAGTACTTC. Translation: CASRFSSTGPNEQYF. The gene calls are TRBV7-2 and TRBJ2-7, with a tentative D call TRBD1 (6 bases). The CDR3 covers 15 residues. CDR1 and CDR2 from the germline V gene are SGHTA and FQGNSA. The V end was cut by 6 bases, the J end by 5 bases, with 20 bases between.

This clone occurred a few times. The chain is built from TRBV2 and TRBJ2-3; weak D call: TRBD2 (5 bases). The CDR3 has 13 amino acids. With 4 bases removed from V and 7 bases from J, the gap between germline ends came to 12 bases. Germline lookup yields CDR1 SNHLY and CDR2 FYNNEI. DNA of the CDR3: TGTGCCAGCAGTGGTGGTAGAGGGAATACGCAGTATTTT. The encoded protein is CASSGGRGNTQYF.

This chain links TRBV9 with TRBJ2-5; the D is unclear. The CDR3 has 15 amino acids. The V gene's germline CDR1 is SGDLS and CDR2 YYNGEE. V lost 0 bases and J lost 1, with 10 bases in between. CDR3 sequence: CASSVGDEPQETQYF. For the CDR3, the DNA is TGTGCCAGCAGCGTAGGGGATGAACCCCAAGAGACCCAGTACTTC. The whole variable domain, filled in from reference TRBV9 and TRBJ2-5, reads DSGVTQTPKHLITATGQRVTLRCSPRSGDLSVYWYQQSLDQGLQFLIQYYNGEERAKGNILERFSAQQFPDLHSELNLSSLELGDSALYFCASSVGDEPQETQYFGPGTRLLVL.

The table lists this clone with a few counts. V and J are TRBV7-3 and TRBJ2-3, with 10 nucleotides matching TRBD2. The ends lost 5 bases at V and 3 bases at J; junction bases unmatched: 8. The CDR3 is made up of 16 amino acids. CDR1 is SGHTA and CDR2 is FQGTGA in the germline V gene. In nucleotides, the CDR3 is TGTGCCAGCAGCCCGCTAGCGGGGGTTTCGACAGATACGCAGTATTTT. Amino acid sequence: CASSPLAGVSTDTQYF.

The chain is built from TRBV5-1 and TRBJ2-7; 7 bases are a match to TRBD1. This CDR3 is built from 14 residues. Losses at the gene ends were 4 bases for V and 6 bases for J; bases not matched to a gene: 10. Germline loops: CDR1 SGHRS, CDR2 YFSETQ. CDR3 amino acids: CASSTHRGPVEQYV. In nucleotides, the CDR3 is TGCGCCAGCAGCACACACAGGGGCCCCGTCGAGCAGTACGTC.

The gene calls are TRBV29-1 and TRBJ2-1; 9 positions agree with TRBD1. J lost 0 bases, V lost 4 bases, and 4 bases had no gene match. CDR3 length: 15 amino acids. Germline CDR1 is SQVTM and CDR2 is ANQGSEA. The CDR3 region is CSVVAGQGSYNEQFF. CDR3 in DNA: TGCAGCGTTGTTGCGGGACAGGGCTCCTACAATGAGCAGTTCTTC.